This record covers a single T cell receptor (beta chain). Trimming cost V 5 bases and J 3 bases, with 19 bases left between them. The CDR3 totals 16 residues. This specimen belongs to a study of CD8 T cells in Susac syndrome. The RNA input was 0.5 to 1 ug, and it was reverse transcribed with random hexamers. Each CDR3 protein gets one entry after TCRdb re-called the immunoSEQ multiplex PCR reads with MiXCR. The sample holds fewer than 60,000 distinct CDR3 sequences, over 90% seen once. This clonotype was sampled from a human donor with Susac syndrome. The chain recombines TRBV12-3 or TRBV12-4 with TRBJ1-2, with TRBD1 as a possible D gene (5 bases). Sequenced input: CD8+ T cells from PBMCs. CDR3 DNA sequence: TGTGCCAGCAGTCCCAATCCAGGGTTCTGGGACTATGGCTACACCTTC. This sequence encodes CASSPNPGFWDYGYTF.